Sequencing of this TCR beta chain was carried out in a study of CD8 T cells in ankylosing spondylitis. Whole-study results and caveats: Blood of patients with ankylosing spondylitis appeared to be characterized by a TCR beta motif of eight highly homologous variants.

This clonotype occurred a few times. Antigen unknown. TCRdb independently ran MiXCR on the 5' RACE reads; one entry per CDR3 protein. The sample includes a few hundred thousand distinct CDR3 sequences, approximately 20% seen only once; the top ten take 16%. The V gene's germline CDR1 is SQVTM and CDR2 ANQGSEA. The CDR3 is 15 residues long. V trimming: 7 bases; J trimming: 8 bases; junction bases outside the gene matches: 11. This chain joins TRBV29-1 and TRBJ2-1, with 13 nucleotides matching TRBD2. Sequenced: blood, either unsorted or a sorted T cell fraction (not recorded which). The clonotype was recovered from a male donor with ankylosing spondylitis. CDR3 amino acids: CSGRKRTSGSYEQFF. DNA for the CDR3: TGCAGCGGAAGGAAACGGACTAGCGGGAGCTATGAGCAGTTCTTC.